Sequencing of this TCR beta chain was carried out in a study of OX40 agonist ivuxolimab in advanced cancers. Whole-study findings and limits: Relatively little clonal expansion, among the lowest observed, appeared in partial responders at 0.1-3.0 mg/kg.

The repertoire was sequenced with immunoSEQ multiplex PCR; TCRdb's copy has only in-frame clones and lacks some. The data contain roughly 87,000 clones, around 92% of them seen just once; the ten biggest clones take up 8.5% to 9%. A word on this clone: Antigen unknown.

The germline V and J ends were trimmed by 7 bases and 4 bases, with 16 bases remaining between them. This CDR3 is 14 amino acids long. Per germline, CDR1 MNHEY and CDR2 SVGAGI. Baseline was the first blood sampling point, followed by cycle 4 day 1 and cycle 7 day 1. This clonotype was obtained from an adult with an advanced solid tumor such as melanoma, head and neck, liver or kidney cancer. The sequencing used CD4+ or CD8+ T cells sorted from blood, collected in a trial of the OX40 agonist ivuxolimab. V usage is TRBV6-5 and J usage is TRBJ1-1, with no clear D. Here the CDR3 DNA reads TGTGCCAGCACCTTTCTCGGGGATCTCACTGAAGCTTTCTTT. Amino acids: CASTFLGDLTEAFF.